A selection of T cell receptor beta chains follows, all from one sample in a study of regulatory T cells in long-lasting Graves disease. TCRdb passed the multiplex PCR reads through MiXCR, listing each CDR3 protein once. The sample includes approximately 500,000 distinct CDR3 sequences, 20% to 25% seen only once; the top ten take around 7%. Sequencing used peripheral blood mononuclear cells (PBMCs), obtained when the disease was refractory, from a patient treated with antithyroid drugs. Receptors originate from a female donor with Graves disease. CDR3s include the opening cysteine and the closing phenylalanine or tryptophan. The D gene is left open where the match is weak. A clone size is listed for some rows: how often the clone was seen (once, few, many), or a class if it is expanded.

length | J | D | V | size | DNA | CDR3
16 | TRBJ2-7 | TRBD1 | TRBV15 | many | TGTGCCACCAGCAGCGACGGGACAGGGAGATCGTACGAGCAGTACTTC | CATSSDGTGRSYEQYF
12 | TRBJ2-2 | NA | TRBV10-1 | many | TGCGCCAGCAGTGTGGACGCGGGGGAGCTGTTTTTT | CASSVDAGELFF
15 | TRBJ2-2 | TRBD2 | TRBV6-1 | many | TGTGCCAGCAGCCCCGGGGGGGCGAACACCGGGGAGCTGTTTTTT | CASSPGGANTGELFF
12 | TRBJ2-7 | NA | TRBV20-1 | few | TGCAGTATGGGCGGGACAGCCTACGAGCAGTACTTC | CSMGGTAYEQYF
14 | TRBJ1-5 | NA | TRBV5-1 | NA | TGCGCCAGCAGCTTGTTTGGGGTGGGGCAGCCCCAGCATTTT | CASSLFGVGQPQHF
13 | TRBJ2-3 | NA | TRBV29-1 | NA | TGCAGCGCTGACCTCCGGGGCCGAGATACGCAGTATTTT | CSADLRGRDTQYF
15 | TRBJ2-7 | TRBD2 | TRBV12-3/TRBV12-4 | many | TGTGCCAGCAGCCGGGAGGGGAATGTAATCTACGAGCAGTACTTC | CASSREGNVIYEQYF
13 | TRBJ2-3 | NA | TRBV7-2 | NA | TGTGCCAGCAGCTCGGGGAGGTCAGATACGCAGTATTTT | CASSSGRSDTQYF
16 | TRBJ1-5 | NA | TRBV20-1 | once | TGCAGTGCTAGAGATTCCCGGGGAGAGGGCAATCAGCCCCAGCATTTT | CSARDSRGEGNQPQHF
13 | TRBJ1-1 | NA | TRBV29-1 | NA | TGCAGCGTTGGAGGAGGACTGAACACTGAAGCTTTCTTT | CSVGGGLNTEAFF
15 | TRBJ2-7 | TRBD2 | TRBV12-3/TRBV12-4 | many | TGTGCCAGCAGTGAATTCGGGACTAGACTCCCCGAGCAGTACTTC | CASSEFGTRLPEQYF
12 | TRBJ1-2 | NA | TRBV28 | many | TGTGCCAGCAGTTCCCCTAGATATGGCTACACCTTC | CASSSPRYGYTF
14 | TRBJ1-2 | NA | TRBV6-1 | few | TGTGCCAGCAGCCCTAGACGGGACCACTATGGCTACACCTTC | CASSPRRDHYGYTF
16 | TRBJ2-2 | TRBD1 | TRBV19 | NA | TGTGCCAGTATAAGTCGGGGGACAGGGAGATCCGGGGAGCTGTTTTTT | CASISRGTGRSGELFF
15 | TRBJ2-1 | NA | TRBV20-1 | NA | TGCAGTGCTAGGGAGGACCCAAGCTCCTACAATGAGCAGTTCTTC | CSAREDPSSYNEQFF
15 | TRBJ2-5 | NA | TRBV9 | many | TGTGCCAGCAGCGTGAACGGGAACCCCTCAGAGACCCAGTACTTC | CASSVNGNPSETQYF
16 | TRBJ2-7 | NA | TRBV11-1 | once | TGTGCCAGCAGCCCCGGGACTCAAACCAGCTCCTACGAGCAGTACTTC | CASSPGTQTSSYEQYF
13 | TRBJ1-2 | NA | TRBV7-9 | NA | TGTGCCAGCAGCCTCGAACGCACTCCAGGCTACACCTTC | CASSLERTPGYTF
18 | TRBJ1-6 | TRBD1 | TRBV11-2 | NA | TGTGCCAGCAGCTTAGATCTAGGGACAGGGAAATATAATTCACCCCTCCACTTT | CASSLDLGTGKYNSPLHF
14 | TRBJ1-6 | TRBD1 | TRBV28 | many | TGTGCCAGCACCGGACAGGGCCAGGGTTCACCCCTCCACTTT | CASTGQGQGSPLHF
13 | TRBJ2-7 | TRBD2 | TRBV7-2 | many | TGTGCCAGCAGCACCTTAGCGGGGAAGGAGCAGTACTTC | CASSTLAGKEQYF
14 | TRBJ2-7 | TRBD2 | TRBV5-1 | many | TGCGCCAGCAGGCGGACTAGCGGGGCCTACGAGCAGTACTTC | CASRRTSGAYEQYF
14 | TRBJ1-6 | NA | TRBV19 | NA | TGTGCCAGTAGAGGGGAGGCCTATAATTCACCCCTCCACTTT | CASRGEAYNSPLHF
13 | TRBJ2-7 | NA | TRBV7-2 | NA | TGTGCCAGCAGCTTAGTACAGGGGGGGGAGCAGTACTTC | CASSLVQGGEQYF
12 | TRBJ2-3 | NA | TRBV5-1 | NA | TGCGCCAGCAGCTTTAGCGCAGATACGCAGTATTTT | CASSFSADTQYF
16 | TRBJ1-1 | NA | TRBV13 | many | TGTGCCAGCAGCCCCGCCCTCGGGGACCCTAACACTGAAGCTTTCTTT | CASSPALGDPNTEAFF